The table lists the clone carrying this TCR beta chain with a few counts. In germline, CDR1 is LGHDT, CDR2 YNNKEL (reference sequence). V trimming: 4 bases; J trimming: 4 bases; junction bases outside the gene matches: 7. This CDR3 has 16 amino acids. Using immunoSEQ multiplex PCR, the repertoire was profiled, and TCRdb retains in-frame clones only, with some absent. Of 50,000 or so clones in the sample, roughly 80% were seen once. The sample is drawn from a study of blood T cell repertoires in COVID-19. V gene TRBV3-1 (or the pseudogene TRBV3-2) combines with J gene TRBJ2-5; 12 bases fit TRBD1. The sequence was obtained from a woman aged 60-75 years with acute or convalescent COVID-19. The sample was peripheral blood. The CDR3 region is CASSLRDRGRLETQYF. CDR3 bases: TGTGCCAGCAGCCTCCGGGACAGGGGGCGCTTAGAGACCCAGTACTTC.